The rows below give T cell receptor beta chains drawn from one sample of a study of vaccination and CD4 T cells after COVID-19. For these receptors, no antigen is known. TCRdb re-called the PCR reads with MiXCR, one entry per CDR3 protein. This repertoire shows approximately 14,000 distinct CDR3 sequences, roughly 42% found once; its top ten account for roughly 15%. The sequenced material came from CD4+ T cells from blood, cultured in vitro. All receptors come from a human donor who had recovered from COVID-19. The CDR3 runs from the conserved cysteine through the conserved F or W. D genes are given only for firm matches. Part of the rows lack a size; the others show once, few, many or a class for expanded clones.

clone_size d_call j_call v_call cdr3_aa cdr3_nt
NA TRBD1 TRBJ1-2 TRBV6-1 CASSPDRGVSYGYTF TGTGCCAGCAGTCCTGACAGGGGCGTTAGCTATGGCTACACCTTC
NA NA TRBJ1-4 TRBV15 CATSTDRLYEKLFF TGTGCCACCAGCACCGACAGGTTATATGAAAAACTGTTTTTT
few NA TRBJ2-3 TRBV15 CATLQVLTDTQYF TGTGCCACCTTACAGGTCCTGACAGATACGCAGTATTTT
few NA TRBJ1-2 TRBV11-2 CASSLGLNGYTF TGTGCCAGCAGCTTAGGGCTAAATGGCTACACCTTC
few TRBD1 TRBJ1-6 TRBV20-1 CSARTGQRNSPLHF TGCAGTGCTAGGACAGGGCAGAGGAATTCACCCCTCCACTTT
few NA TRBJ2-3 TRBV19 CASSITGREDTQYF TGTGCCAGTAGTATCACAGGTCGGGAAGATACGCAGTATTTT
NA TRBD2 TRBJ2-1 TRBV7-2 CASSPRGSGGLSYNEQFF TGTGCCAGCAGCCCCAGAGGAAGCGGGGGCCTCTCCTACAATGAGCAGTTCTTC
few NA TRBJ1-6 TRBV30 CAWSPLGGYNSPLHF TGTGCCTGGAGCCCCCTTGGTGGGTATAATTCACCCCTCCACTTT
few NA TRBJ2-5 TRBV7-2 CASSSGTRGGTQYF TGTGCCAGCAGCTCAGGGACTCGAGGGGGGACCCAGTACTTC
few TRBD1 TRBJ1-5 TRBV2 CASSRPPGQGALGNQPQHF TGTGCCAGCAGTCGCCCCCCGGGACAGGGGGCTTTGGGCAATCAGCCCCAGCATTTT
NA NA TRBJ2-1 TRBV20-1 CSAGRGTGRSNEQFF TGCAGTGCGGGGAGGGGGACAGGACGAAGTAATGAGCAGTTCTTC
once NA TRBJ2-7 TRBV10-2 CASSESSGFFSSYEQYF TGCGCCAGCAGTGAGTCAAGCGGGTTTTTCAGCTCCTACGAGCAGTACTTC
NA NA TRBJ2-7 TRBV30 CAWSSGSVLDPYEQYF TGTGCCTGGAGTTCCGGGAGCGTACTAGATCCCTACGAGCAGTACTTC
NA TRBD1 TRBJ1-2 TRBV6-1 CASGTGGGYGYTF TGTGCCAGTGGGACAGGGGGCGGCTATGGCTACACCTTC
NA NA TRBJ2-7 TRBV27 CASSPRQALSDEQYF TGTGCCAGCAGTCCGCGACAGGCCCTGAGCGACGAGCAGTACTTC
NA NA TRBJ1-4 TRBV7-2 CASSFRAGGEKLFF TGTGCCAGCAGTTTCAGGGCGGGCGGGGAAAAACTGTTTTTT
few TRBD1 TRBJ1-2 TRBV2 CASGQGAIGYTF TGTGCCAGTGGACAGGGGGCTATTGGCTACACCTTC
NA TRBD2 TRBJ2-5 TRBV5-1 CASSPGLAGGETQYF TGCGCCAGCAGCCCTGGACTAGCGGGAGGGGAGACCCAGTACTTC
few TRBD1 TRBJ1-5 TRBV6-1 CASSLTGDSNQPQHF TGTGCCAGCAGCCTCACAGGGGACAGCAATCAGCCCCAGCATTTT
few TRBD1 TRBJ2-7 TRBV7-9 CASSRGQGAYEQYF TGTGCCAGCAGCCGAGGACAGGGGGCCTACGAGCAGTACTTC
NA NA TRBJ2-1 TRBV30 CAWSAWTYNEQFF TGTGCCTGGAGTGCCTGGACGTACAATGAGCAGTTCTTC
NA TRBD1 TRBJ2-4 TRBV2 CASTSDRGADIQYF TGTGCCAGCACCTCAGACAGGGGCGCGGACATTCAGTACTTC
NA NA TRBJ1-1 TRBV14 CASSRIAGGKTEAFF TGTGCCAGCAGTCGAATTGCGGGGGGAAAAACTGAAGCTTTCTTT
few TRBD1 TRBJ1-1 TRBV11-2 CASSLGQGSTEAFF TGTGCCAGCAGCTTAGGACAGGGTTCGACTGAAGCTTTCTTT
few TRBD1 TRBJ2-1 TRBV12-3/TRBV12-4 CASKGQGYNEQFF TGTGCCAGCAAGGGACAGGGGTATAATGAGCAGTTCTTT
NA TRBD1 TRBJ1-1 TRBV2 CASSGMTGVEAFF TGTGCCAGCAGTGGGATGACAGGGGTTGAAGCTTTCTTT
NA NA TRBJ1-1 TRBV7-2 CASSPSGVNTEAFF TGTGCCAGCAGCCCCAGCGGAGTGAACACTGAAGCTTTCTTT
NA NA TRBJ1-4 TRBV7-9 CASSLEGVGEKLFF TGTGCCAGCAGCTTGGAGGGTGTGGGTGAAAAACTGTTTTTT
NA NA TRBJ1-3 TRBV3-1 CASTRSASGNTIYF TGTGCCAGCACCCGATCGGCTTCGGGAAACACCATATATTTT
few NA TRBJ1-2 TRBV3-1 CASTVGTPVSGYTF TGTGCCAGCACCGTAGGGACCCCGGTGTCGGGCTACACCTTC
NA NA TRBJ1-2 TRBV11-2 CASSLAPIGKPGVGYTF TGTGCCAGCAGCTTAGCCCCGATCGGGAAGCCGGGGGTCGGCTACACCTTC
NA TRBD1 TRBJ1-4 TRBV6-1 CASSGDRAFREKLFF TGTGCCAGCAGTGGCGACAGGGCATTTCGGGAAAAACTGTTTTTT
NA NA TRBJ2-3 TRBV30 CAWSTSTSTDTQYF TGTGCCTGGAGTACATCAACTAGCACAGATACGCAGTATTTT
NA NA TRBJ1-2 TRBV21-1 CAPSARDYGYTF TGTGCCCCAAGCGCTAGAGACTATGGCTACACCTTC
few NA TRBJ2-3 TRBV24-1 CATSDPQSTDTQYF TGTGCCACCAGTGATCCCCAAAGCACAGATACGCAGTATTTT
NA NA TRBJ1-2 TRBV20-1 CSAKNSIYYGYTF TGCAGTGCTAAAAACAGCATTTACTATGGCTACACCTTC
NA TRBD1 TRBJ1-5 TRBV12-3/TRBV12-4 CVSSLRWGQGAFQPQHF TGTGTCAGCAGTTTACGGTGGGGGCAGGGGGCGTTTCAGCCCCAGCATTTT
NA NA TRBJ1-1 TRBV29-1 CSVALFVPGTEAFF TGCAGCGTCGCCCTGTTCGTCCCGGGGACTGAAGCTTTCTTT
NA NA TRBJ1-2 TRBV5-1 CASSLTGLGYTF TGCGCCAGCAGCTTGACTGGTCTAGGCTACACCTTC
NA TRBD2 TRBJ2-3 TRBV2 CASSEVLAGDTDTQYF TGTGCCAGCAGTGAAGTCCTAGCGGGGGACACAGATACGCAGTATTTT
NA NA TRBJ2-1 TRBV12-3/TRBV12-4 CASSLVARGPYNEQFF TGTGCCAGCAGTTTAGTGGCCAGGGGCCCCTACAATGAGCAGTTCTTC
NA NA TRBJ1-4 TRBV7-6 CASSLSNNEKLFF TGTGCCAGCAGCTTATCTAATAATGAAAAACTGTTTTTT